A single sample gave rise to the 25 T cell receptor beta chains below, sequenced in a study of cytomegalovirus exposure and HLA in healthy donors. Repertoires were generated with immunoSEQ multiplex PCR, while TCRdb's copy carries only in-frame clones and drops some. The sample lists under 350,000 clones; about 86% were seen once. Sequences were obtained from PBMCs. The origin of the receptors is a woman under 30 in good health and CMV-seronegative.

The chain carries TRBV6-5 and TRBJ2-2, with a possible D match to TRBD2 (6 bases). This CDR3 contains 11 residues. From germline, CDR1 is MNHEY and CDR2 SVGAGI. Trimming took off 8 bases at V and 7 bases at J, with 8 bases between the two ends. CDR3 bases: TGTGCCAGCTGGGGGGACGGGGAGCTGTTTTTT. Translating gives CASWGDGELFF.

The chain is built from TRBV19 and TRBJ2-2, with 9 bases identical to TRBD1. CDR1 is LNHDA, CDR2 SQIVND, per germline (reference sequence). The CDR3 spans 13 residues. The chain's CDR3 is CATQGADTGELFF. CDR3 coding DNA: TGTGCTACACAGGGGGCGGACACCGGGGAGCTGTTTTTT.

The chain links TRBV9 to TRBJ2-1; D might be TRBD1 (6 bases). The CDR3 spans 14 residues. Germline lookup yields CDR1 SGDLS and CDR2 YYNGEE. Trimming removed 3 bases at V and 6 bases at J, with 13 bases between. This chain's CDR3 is CASSAVEGVNEQFF. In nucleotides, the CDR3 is TGTGCCAGCAGCGCGGTCGAGGGGGTCAATGAGCAGTTCTTC.

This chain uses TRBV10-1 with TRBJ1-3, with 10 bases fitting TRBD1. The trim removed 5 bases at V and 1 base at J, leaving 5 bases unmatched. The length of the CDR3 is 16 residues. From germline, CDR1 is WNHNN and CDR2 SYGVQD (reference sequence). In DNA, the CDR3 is TGCGCCAGCAGTCCGGGACAGGGGCGATCTGGAAACACCATATATTTT. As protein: CASSPGQGRSGNTIYF.

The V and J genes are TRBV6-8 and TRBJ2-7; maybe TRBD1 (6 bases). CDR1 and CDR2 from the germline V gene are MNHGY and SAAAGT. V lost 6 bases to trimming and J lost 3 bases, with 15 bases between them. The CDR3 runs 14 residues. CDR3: CASSRRQDCYEQYF. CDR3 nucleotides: TGTGCCAGCAGCAGAAGACAGGACTGCTACGAGCAGTACTTC.

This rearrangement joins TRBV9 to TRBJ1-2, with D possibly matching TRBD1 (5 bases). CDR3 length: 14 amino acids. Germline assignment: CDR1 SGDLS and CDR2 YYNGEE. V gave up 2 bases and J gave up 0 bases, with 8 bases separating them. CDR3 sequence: CASSVDSPNYGYTF. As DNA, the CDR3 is TGTGCCAGCAGCGTCGACAGCCCTAACTATGGCTACACCTTC.

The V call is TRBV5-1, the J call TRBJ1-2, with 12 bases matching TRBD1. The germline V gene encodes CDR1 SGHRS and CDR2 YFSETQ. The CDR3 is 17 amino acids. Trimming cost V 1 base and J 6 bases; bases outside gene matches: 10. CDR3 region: CASSLRDRGPASNGYTF. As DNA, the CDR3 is TGCGCCAGCAGCTTGCGGGACAGGGGGCCGGCCTCCAATGGCTACACCTTC.

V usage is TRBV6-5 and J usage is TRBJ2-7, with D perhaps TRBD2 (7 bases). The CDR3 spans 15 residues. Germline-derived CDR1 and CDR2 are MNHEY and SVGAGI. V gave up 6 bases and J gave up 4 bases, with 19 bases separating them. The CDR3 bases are TGTGCCAGCAGCCTTGTGGTGGGAGGGGGGTACGAGCAGTACTTC. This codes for CASSLVVGGGYEQYF.

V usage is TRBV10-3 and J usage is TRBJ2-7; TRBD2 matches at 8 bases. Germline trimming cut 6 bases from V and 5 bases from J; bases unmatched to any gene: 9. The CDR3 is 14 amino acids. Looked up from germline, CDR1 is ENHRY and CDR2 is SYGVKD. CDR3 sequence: CAIREPGLDHEQYF. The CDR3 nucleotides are TGTGCCATCAGAGAGCCGGGACTAGATCACGAGCAGTACTTC.

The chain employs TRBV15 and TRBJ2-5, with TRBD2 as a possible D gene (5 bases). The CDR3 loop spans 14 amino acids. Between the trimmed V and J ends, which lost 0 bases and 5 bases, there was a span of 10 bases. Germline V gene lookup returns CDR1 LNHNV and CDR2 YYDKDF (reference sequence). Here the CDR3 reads CATSRDRGGETQYF. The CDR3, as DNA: TGTGCCACCAGCAGAGATCGGGGTGGGGAGACCCAGTACTTC.

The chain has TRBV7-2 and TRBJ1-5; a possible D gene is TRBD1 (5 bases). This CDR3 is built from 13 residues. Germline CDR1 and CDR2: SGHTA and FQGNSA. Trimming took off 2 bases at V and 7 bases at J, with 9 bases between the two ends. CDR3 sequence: CASSLPGNQPQHF. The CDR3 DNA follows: TGTGCCAGCAGCTTACCAGGGAACCAGCCCCAGCATTTT.

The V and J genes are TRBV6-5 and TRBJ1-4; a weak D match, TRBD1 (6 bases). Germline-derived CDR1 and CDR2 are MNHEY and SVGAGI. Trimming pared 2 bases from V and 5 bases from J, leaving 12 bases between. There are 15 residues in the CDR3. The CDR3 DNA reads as TGTGCCAGCAGTTACGGGAGGGGGGGGAATGAAAAACTGTTTTTT. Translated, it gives CASSYGRGGNEKLFF.

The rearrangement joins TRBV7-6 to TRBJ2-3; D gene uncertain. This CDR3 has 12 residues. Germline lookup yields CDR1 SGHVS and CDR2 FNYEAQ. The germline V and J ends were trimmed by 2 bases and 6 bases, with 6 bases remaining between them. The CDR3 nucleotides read TGTGCCAGCAGCTTATACCGGGATACGCAGTATTTT. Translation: CASSLYRDTQYF.

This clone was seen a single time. The CDR3 region has the DNA TGTGCCAGCAGTGCCGGAGCGGACACCGGGGAGCTGTTTTTT. As protein: CASSAGADTGELFF. The rearrangement links TRBV6-4 to TRBJ2-2; D possibly corresponds to TRBD2 (5 bases). V was shortened by 4 bases and J by 3 bases, with 9 bases between the two germline ends. The CDR3 sequence is 14 residues long. The germline V gene encodes CDR1 MRHNA and CDR2 SNTAGT.

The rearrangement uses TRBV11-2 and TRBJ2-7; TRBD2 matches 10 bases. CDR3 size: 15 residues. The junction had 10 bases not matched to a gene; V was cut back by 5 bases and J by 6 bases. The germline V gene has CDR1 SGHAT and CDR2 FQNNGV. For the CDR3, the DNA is TGTGCCAGCAGCGAAACCATAGCGGGAGGAGCCGAGCAGTACTTC. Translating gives CASSETIAGGAEQYF.

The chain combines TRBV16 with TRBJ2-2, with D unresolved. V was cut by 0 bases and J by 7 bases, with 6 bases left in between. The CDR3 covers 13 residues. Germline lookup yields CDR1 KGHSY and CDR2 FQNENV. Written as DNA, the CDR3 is TGTGCCAGCAGCCAATCAGAGAACGGGGAGCTGTTTTTT. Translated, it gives CASSQSENGELFF.

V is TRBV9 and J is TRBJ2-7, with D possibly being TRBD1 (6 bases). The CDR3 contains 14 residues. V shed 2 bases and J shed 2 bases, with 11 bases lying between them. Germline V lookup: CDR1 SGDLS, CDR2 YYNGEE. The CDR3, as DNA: TGTGCCAGCAGCGTTGGGGGCGAAACCTACGAGCAGTACTTC. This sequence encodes CASSVGGETYEQYF.

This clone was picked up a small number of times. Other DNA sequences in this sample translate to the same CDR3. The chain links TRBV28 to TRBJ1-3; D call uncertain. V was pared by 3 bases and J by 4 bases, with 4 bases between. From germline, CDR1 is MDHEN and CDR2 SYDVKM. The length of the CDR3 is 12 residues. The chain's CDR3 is CASSFRGNTIYF. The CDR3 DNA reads TGTGCCAGCAGTTTCAGGGGAAACACCATATATTTT.

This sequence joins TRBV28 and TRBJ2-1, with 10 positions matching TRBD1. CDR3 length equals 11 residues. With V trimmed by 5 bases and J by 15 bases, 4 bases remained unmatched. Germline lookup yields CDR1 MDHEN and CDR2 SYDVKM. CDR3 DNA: TGTGCCAGCAGTAGGCGGGACAGGGGGTTCTTC. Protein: CASSRRDRGFF.

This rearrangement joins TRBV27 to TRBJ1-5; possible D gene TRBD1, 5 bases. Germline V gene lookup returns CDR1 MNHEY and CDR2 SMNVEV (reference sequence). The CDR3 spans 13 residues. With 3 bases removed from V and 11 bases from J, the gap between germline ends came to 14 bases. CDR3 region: CASSFFQGVTQHF. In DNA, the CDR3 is TGTGCCAGCAGTTTCTTTCAGGGTGTGACCCAGCATTTT.

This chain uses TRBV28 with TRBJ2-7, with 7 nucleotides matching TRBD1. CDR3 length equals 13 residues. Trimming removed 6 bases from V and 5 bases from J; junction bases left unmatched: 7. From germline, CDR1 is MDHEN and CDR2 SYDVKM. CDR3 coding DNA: TGTGCCAGCAGGGGTACAGGGGCCCACGAGCAGTACTTC. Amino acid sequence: CASRGTGAHEQYF.

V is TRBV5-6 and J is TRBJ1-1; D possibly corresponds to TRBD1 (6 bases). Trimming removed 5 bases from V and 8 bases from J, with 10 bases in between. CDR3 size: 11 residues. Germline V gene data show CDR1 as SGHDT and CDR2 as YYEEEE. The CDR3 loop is CASRSTGEAFF. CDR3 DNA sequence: TGTGCCAGCAGGAGTACAGGGGAAGCTTTCTTT.

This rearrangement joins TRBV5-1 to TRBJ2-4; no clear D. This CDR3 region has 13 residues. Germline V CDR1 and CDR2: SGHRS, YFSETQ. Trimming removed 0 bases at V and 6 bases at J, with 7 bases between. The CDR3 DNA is TGCGCCAGCAGCTTGGCATTAGTAAACATTCAGTACTTC. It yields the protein CASSLALVNIQYF.

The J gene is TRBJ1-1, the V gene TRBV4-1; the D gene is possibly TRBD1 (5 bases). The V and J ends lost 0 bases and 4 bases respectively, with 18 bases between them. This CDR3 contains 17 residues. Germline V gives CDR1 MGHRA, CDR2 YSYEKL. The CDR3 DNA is TGCGCCAGCAGCCAAGATGAAGGAGGGACCAAGGCCACTGAAGCTTTCTTT. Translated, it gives CASSQDEGGTKATEAFF.

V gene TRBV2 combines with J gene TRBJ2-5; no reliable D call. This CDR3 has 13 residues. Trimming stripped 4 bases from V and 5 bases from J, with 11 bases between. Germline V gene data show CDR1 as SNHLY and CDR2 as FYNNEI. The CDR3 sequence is CASSVGRRETQYF. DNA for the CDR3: TGTGCCAGCAGTGTTGGGCGTAGGGAGACCCAGTACTTC.